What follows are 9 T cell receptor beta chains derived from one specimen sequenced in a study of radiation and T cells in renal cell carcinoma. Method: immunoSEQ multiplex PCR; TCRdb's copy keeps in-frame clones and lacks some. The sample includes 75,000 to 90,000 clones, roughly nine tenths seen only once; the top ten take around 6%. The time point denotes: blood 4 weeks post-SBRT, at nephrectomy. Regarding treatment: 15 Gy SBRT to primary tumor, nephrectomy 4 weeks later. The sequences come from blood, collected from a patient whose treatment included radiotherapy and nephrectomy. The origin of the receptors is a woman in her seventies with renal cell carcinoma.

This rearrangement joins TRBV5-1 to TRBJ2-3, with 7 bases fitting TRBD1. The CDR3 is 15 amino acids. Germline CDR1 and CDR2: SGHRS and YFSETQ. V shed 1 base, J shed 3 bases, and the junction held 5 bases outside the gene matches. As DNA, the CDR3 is TGCGCCAGCAGCTTGCAGGGGGATGTTACAGATACGCAGTATTTT. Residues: CASSLQGDVTDTQYF.

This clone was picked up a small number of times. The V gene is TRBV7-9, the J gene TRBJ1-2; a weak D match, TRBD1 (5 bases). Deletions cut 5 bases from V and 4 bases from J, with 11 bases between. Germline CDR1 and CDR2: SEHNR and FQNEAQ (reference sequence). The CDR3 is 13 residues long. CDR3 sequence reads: CASSRGRFYGYTF. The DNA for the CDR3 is TGTGCCAGCAGCAGGGGACGGTTCTATGGCTACACCTTC.

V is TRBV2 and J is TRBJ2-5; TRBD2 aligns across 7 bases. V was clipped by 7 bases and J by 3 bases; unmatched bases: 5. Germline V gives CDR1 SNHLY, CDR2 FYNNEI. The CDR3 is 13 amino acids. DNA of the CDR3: TGTGCCAGCATCCCGGGACTAAAAGAGACCCAGTACTTC. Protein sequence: CASIPGLKETQYF.

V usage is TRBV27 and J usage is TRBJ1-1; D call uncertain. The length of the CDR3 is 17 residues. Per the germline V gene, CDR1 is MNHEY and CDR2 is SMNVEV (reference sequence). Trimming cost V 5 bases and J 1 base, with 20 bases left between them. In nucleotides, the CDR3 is TGTGCCAGCAGTCCCTTCGGGGTCCCCCATGGGAACACTGAAGCTTTCTTT. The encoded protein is CASSPFGVPHGNTEAFF.

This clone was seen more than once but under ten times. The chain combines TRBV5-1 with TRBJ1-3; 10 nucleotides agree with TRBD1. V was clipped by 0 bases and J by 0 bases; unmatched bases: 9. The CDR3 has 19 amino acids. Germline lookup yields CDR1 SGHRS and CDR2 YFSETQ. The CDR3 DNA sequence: TGCGCCAGCAGCTTGGCCGGGACAGGGGTCACGAGCTCTGGAAACACCATATATTTT. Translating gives CASSLAGTGVTSSGNTIYF. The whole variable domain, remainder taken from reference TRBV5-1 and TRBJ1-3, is KAGVTQTPRYLIKTRGQQVTLSCSPISGHRSVSWYQQTPGQGLQFLFEYFSETQRNKGNFPGRFSGRQFSNSRSEMNVSTLELGDSALYLCASSLAGTGVTSSGNTIYFGEGSWLTVV.

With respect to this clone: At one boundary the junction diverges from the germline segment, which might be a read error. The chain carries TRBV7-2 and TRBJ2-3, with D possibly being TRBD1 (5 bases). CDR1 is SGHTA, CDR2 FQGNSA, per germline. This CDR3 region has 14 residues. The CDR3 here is CASSSQGDTDTRYF. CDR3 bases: TGTGCCAGCAGCTCCCAGGGTGATACAGATACGCGGTATTTT.

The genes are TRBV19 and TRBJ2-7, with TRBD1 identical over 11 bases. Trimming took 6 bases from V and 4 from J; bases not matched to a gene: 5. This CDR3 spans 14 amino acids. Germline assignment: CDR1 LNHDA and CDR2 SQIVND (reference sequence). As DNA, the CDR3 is TGTGCCAGTAGCTGGACAGGGGGCGAGTACGAGCAGTACTTC. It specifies CASSWTGGEYEQYF.

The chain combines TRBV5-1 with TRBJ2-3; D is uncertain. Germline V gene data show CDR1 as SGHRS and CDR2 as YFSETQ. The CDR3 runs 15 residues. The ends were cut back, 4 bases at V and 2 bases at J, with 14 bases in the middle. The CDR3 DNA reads TGCGCCAGCAGCACTGCTCTTTCCCCCACAGATACGCAGTATTTT. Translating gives CASSTALSPTDTQYF.

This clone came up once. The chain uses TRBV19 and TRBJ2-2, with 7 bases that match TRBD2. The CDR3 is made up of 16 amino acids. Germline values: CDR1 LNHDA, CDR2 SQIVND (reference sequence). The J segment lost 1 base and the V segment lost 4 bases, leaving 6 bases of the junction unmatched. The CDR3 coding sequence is TGTGCCAGTAGTACTCCCGGGGGGAGGAACACCGGGGAGCTGTTTTTT. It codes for CASSTPGGRNTGELFF.